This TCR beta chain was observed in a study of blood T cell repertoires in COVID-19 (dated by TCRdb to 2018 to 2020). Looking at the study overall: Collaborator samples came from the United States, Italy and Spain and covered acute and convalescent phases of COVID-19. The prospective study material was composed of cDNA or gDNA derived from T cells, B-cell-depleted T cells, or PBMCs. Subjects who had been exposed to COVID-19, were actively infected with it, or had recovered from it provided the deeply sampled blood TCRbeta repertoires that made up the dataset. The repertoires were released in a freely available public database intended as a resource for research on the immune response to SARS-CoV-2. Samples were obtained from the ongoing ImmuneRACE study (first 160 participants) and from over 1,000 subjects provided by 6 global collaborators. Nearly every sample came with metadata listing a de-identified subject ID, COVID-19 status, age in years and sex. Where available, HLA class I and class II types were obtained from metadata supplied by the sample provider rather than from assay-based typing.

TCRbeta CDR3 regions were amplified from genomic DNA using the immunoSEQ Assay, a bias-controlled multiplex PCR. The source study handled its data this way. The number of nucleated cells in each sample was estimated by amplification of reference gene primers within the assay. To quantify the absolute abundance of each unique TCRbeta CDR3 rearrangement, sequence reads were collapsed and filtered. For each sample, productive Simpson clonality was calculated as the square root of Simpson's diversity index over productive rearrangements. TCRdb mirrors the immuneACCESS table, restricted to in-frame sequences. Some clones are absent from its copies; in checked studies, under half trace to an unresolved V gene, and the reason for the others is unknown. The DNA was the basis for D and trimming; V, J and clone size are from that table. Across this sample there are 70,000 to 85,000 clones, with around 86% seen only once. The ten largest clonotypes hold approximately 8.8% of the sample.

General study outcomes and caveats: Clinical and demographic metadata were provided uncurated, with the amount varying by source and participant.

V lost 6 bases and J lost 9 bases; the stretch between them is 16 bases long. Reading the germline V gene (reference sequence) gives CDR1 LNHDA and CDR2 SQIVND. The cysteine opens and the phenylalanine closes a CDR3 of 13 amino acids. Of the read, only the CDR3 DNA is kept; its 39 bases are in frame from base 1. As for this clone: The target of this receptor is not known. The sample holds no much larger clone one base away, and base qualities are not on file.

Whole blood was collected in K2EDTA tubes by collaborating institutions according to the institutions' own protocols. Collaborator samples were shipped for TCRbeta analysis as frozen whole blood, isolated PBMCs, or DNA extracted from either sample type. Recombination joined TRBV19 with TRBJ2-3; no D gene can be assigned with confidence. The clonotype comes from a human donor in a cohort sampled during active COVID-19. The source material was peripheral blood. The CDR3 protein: CASRTLARGTQYF. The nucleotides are TGTGCCAGTAGAACCCTGGCCCGCGGCACGCAGTATTTT.